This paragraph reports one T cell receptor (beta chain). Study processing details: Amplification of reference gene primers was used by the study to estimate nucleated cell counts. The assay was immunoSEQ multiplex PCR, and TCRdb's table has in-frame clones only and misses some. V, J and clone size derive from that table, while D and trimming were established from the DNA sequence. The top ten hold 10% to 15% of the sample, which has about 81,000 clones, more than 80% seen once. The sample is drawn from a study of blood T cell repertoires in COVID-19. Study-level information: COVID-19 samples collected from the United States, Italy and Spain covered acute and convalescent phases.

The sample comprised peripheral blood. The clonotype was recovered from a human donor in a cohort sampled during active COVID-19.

The CDR3 here is CASSSTGTNYNEQFF. The CDR3 nucleotides are TGTGCCAGCAGCTCAACCGGGACTAATTACAATGAGCAGTTCTTC. The chain uses TRBV7-2 and TRBJ2-1; 7 positions match TRBD2. Germline lookup yields CDR1 SGHTA and CDR2 FQGNSA. CDR3 length: 15 residues. V lost 4 bases, J lost 4 bases, and 7 bases stayed unmatched.